Presented here are 22 T cell receptor beta chains from one specimen sequenced in a study of blood T cell repertoires in COVID-19. Measured with immunoSEQ multiplex PCR; TCRdb has only the in-frame clones, and not every one. This sample has some 120,000 clones; approximately 83% occur once, and the top ten carry less than 20%. Sequenced material: peripheral blood. Receptors were obtained from a woman between 45 and 65 years old with acute or convalescent COVID-19.

The chain uses TRBV29-1 and TRBJ2-3; 7 bases line up with TRBD1. CDR3 length equals 15 residues. V dropped 4 bases and J dropped 3; count of bases not matched to a gene: 10. The germline V gene encodes CDR1 SQVTM and CDR2 ANQGSEA. As DNA, the CDR3 is TGCAGCGTTGCCCCTAATGGGGGACAGACAGATACGCAGTATTTT. It codes for CSVAPNGGQTDTQYF.

V gene TRBV7-9 combines with J gene TRBJ1-5, with 10 bases fitting TRBD1. This CDR3 comprises 19 residues. V shed 4 bases and J 4 bases; nucleotides not matched to a gene: 16. From germline, CDR1 is SEHNR and CDR2 FQNEAQ (reference sequence). The CDR3: CASSSPSVLRQGANQPQHF. The DNA of the CDR3 is TGTGCCAGCAGCTCCCCAAGTGTGTTGAGACAGGGGGCGAATCAGCCCCAGCATTTT.

This chain joins TRBV9 and TRBJ2-1; 7 nucleotides match TRBD1. Losses at the gene ends were 3 bases for V and 5 bases for J; bases not matched to a gene: 8. This CDR3 comprises 15 residues. Germline CDR1 reads SGDLS; CDR2 reads YYNGEE. In nucleotides, the CDR3 is TGTGCCAGCAGCGGCGGGCAGGGGGTCCACAATGAGCAGTTCTTC. Its translation: CASSGGQGVHNEQFF.

The gene calls are TRBV11-2 and TRBJ1-1; D is undetermined. Germline V lookup: CDR1 SGHAT, CDR2 FQNNGV. The V gene lost 8 bases and the J gene lost 5 bases, with 15 bases spanning the gap. The CDR3 covers 13 residues. The CDR3 nucleotides read TGTGCCAGCCAGTCGCGGGGTTATACTGAAGCTTTCTTT. Translating gives CASQSRGYTEAFF.

J is TRBJ2-1 and V is TRBV2; D is uncertain. The CDR3 is 12 amino acids. Per germline, CDR1 SNHLY and CDR2 FYNNEI. Trimming stripped 1 base from V and 8 bases from J, with 6 bases between. CDR3 amino acids: CASSEVQYEQFF. For the CDR3, the DNA is TGTGCCAGCAGTGAAGTGCAGTATGAGCAGTTCTTC.

This clone was counted between two and nine times. V is TRBV2 and J is TRBJ2-1; possibly TRBD2 for D (7 bases). V lost 8 bases to trimming and J lost 6 bases, with 17 bases between them. Germline V gene sequence: CDR1 SNHLY, CDR2 FYNNEI. This CDR3 spans 14 amino acids. CDR3 amino acids: CASHRGGALNEQFF. The DNA of the CDR3 is TGTGCCAGCCACCGTGGGGGGGCACTCAATGAGCAGTTCTTC.

DNA for the CDR3: TGTGCCAGCAGTGAAGCGCTTCCGTTACAGGGTCGCGGCTACACCTTC. It specifies CASSEALPLQGRGYTF. The V and J genes are TRBV6-1 and TRBJ1-2; tentative D call: TRBD1 (6 bases). The germline V gene encodes CDR1 MNHNS and CDR2 SASEGT. Between the trimmed V and J ends, which lost 0 bases and 8 bases, there was a span of 19 bases. The CDR3 spans 16 residues.

The V call is TRBV4-1, the J call TRBJ2-2; 10 bases map to TRBD1. V trimming: 10 bases; J trimming: 2 bases; junction bases outside the gene matches: 16. This CDR3 contains 18 residues. Germline-derived CDR1 and CDR2 are MGHRA and YSYEKL. The CDR3 DNA is TGCGCCACTCGACCGGGACAGGGGCCGACTCTTAACACCGGGGAGCTGTTTTTT. It encodes CATRPGQGPTLNTGELFF.

This chain uses TRBV5-1 with TRBJ2-1; TRBD2 aligns across 8 bases. The CDR3 has 15 residues. Trimming cost V 3 bases and J 0 bases; bases outside gene matches: 2. Germline V CDR1 and CDR2: SGHRS, YFSETQ. CDR3 residues: CASSYSGVSYNEQFF. CDR3 bases: TGCGCCAGCAGCTATAGCGGGGTCTCCTACAATGAGCAGTTCTTC.

This clone is a singleton in its sample. The J gene is TRBJ1-4, the V gene TRBV25-1, with TRBD1 matching over 9 bases. Germline V CDR1 and CDR2: MGHDK, SYGVNS. CDR3 length equals 16 residues. The V segment lost 5 bases and the J segment 7 bases; nucleotides outside the gene matches: 11. The CDR3 loop is CASSLHRDRGFEKLFF. Here the CDR3 DNA reads TGTGCCAGCAGTCTACACCGAGACAGGGGGTTTGAAAAACTGTTTTTT. The full variable domain, completed using reference TRBV25-1 and TRBJ1-4, is EADIYQTPRYLVIGTGKKITLECSQTMGHDKMYWYQQDPGMELHLIHYSYGVNSTEKGDLSSESTVSRIRTEHFPLTLESARPSHTSQYLCASSLHRDRGFEKLFFGSGTQLSVL.

This clone was observed a single time. The chain has TRBV6-5 and TRBJ1-5; tentative D call: TRBD1 (6 bases). V lost 4 bases and J 3 bases, leaving 13 bases between the germline ends. This CDR3 is 15 amino acids long. The germline gives CDR1 MNHEY, CDR2 SVGAGI. DNA for the CDR3: TGTGCCAGCAGTTCCCGACGGGACACCAATCAGCCCCAGCATTTT. It translates to CASSSRRDTNQPQHF.

The V call is TRBV30, the J call TRBJ1-4; D is perhaps TRBD1 (6 bases). Germline V CDR1 and CDR2: GTSNPN, SVGIG (reference sequence). CDR3 length: 16 residues. Between the trimmed V and J ends, which lost 0 bases and 8 bases, there was a span of 19 bases. The CDR3 loop is CAWSVRSGHRVEKLFF. The DNA for the CDR3 is TGTGCCTGGAGTGTACGATCGGGACACAGAGTGGAAAAACTGTTTTTT.

This chain joins TRBV20-1 and TRBJ1-6; 8 positions match TRBD1. V dropped 3 bases and J dropped 7; count of bases not matched to a gene: 11. CDR1 and CDR2 from the germline V gene are DFQATT and SNEGSKA (reference sequence). The CDR3 has 16 residues. The CDR3 DNA reads as TGCAGTGCTAGTGACCCTTCTGACAGGGGAAATTCACCCCTCCACTTT. Translation gives CSASDPSDRGNSPLHF.

The chain links TRBV3-1 (or the pseudogene TRBV3-2) to TRBJ1-2, with 10 bases fitting TRBD1. Per the germline V gene, CDR1 is LGHDT and CDR2 is YNNKEL (reference sequence). J gave up 8 bases and V 4 bases, and 4 bases lay outside the gene matches. This CDR3 comprises 13 residues. The CDR3 spells CASSPGQGRGYTF. The CDR3, as DNA: TGTGCCAGCAGCCCGGGACAGGGGAGGGGCTACACCTTC.

The chain links TRBV4-1 to TRBJ2-7; D is unclear. The CDR3 spans 15 residues. V lost 0 bases to trimming and J lost 3 bases, with 12 bases between them. Germline CDR1 and CDR2: MGHRA and YSYEKL. CDR3 sequence (DNA): TGCGCCAGCAGCCAAGAGATGCCACAGATCTACGAGCAGTACTTC. This codes for CASSQEMPQIYEQYF.

The chain joins TRBV20-1 to TRBJ2-3; D unclear. This CDR3 is built from 11 residues. Germline V gene data show CDR1 as DFQATT and CDR2 as SNEGSKA (reference sequence). Between the trimmed V and J ends, which lost 5 bases and 6 bases, there was a span of 9 bases. The CDR3 reads CSASLEDTQYF. The DNA for the CDR3 is TGCAGTGCTTCATTAGAGGATACGCAGTATTTT.

The chain couples TRBV6-6 to TRBJ1-5, with 7 positions matching TRBD1. This CDR3 comprises 13 residues. CDR1 and CDR2 (germline): MNHNY, SVGAGI (reference sequence). Trimming removed 6 bases from V and 7 bases from J; junction bases left unmatched: 6. The CDR3 DNA reads as TGTGCCAGCAGAGACAGGGAGAGGCAGCCCCAGCATTTT. Protein product: CASRDRERQPQHF.

In regard to this clone: The sample contains more than one DNA sequence encoding this CDR3. The chain recombines TRBV12-3 or TRBV12-4 with TRBJ1-1, with D unclear. The V end lost 3 bases, the J end lost 2 bases, and 7 bases lay between the germline ends. There are 13 residues in the CDR3. The CDR3 region has the DNA TGTGCCAGCAGTTTCTCACAAAACACTGAAGCTTTCTTT. This encodes CASSFSQNTEAFF.

The chain couples TRBV7-8 to TRBJ2-1; 14 bases are a match to TRBD2. Germline CDR1 reads SGHVS; CDR2 reads FQNEAQ. The J segment lost 9 bases and the V segment lost 5 bases, leaving 9 bases of the junction unmatched. The CDR3 loop spans 16 amino acids. Written as DNA, the CDR3 is TGTGCCAGCAGCCCGACTAGCGGGGGGGACTGGGGTGAGCAGTTCTTC. Translating it yields CASSPTSGGDWGEQFF. Filled out from reference TRBV7-8 and TRBJ2-1, the complete variable domain reads GAGVSQSPRYKVAKRGQDVALRCDPISGHVSLFWYQQALGQGPEFLTYFQNEAQLDKSGLPSDRFFAERPEGSVSTLKIQRTQQEDSAVYLCASSPTSGGDWGEQFFGPGTRLTVL.

J is TRBJ2-3 and V is TRBV6-1, with TRBD2 matching over 7 bases. The CDR3 runs 17 residues. Per germline, CDR1 MNHNS and CDR2 SASEGT. V was pared by 0 bases and J by 1 base, with 7 bases of the junction left unmatched. CDR3 loop: CASSEAMAGRGTDTQYF. As DNA, the CDR3 is TGTGCCAGCAGTGAAGCGATGGCGGGGAGGGGCACAGATACGCAGTATTTT.

The V and J genes are TRBV6-5 and TRBJ2-7, with D tentatively TRBD1 (6 bases). The CDR3 is 14 amino acids. In germline, CDR1 is MNHEY, CDR2 SVGAGI. Trimming pared 9 bases from V and 1 base from J, leaving 16 bases between. The CDR3, as DNA: TGTGCCAGTTCACTCGGGACACCTTCCTACGAGCAGTACTTC. Amino acid sequence: CASSLGTPSYEQYF.

This chain joins TRBV11-2 and TRBJ1-2; TRBD1 matches at 7 bases. Germline CDR1 is SGHAT and CDR2 is FQNNGV. Trimming cost V 5 bases and J 7 bases; bases outside gene matches: 10. The CDR3 runs 14 residues. The CDR3 bases are TGTGCCAGCAGCCCAGGAGGGGGCTCGGCTGGCTACACCTTC. Protein sequence: CASSPGGGSAGYTF.